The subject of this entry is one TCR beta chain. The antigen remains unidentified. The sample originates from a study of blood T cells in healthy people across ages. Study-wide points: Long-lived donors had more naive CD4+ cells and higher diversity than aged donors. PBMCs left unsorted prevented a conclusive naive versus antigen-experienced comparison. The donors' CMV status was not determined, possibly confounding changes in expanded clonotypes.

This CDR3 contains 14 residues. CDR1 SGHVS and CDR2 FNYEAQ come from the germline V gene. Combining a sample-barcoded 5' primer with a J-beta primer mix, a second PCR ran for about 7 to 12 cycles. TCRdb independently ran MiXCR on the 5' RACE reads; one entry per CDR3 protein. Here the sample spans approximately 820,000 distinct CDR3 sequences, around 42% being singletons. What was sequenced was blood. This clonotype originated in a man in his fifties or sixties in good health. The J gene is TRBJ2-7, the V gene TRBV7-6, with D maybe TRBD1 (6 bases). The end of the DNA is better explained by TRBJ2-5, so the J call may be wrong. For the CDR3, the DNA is TGTGCCAGCAGCTTAGGGGGGCCGTGGGAGACCCAGTACTTC. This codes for CASSLGGPWETQYF.